The 30 T cell receptor beta chains reported below all come from one sample, sequenced in a study of blood T cell repertoires in COVID-19 (dated by TCRdb to 2019 to 2021). Library construction relied on the immunoSEQ multiplex PCR assay. Drawn from immuneACCESS, this table holds only the in-frame rearrangements with V and J called that TCRdb kept. Clones are partly lost; checked studies trace under half to an unresolved V gene and leave the rest unexplained. The sample records 95,000 to 100,000 clones, roughly 85% of which are singletons. The leading ten clones occupy more than 1.5% of the sample. Specimen: peripheral blood. Receptor source: a woman between 70 and 85 years old with active or convalescent COVID-19.

V and J are TRBV5-1 and TRBJ2-5; 7 bases align to TRBD2. The CDR3 has 15 residues. The ends lost 0 bases at V and 1 base at J; junction bases unmatched: 3. The V gene's germline CDR1 is SGHRS and CDR2 YFSETQ. The CDR3: CASSLVGGTQETQYF. The CDR3 nucleotides read TGCGCCAGCAGCTTGGTGGGGGGGACCCAAGAGACCCAGTACTTC.

This clone has only a few counts. V usage is TRBV19 and J usage is TRBJ1-5; weak D call: TRBD1 (5 bases). Per germline, CDR1 LNHDA and CDR2 SQIVND (reference sequence). The CDR3 has 15 residues. V shed 6 bases and J shed 4 bases, with 16 bases lying between them. DNA for the CDR3: TGTGCCAGTAGAGAAATGGGGCGAACAAATCAGCCCCAGCATTTT. Translated, it gives CASREMGRTNQPQHF.

The chain has TRBV28 and TRBJ2-1; TRBD1 matches at 9 bases. Germline V lookup: CDR1 MDHEN, CDR2 SYDVKM. The CDR3 length is 15 residues. V was pared by 6 bases and J by 0 bases, with 3 bases of the junction left unmatched. Written as DNA, the CDR3 is TGTGCCAGCAGCCCGACAGGGGGCTCCTACAATGAGCAGTTCTTC. It is translated as CASSPTGGSYNEQFF.

The chain joins TRBV2 to TRBJ1-1; maybe TRBD1 (6 bases). Germline CDR1 and CDR2: SNHLY and FYNNEI. Trimming cost V 3 bases and J 4 bases, with 21 bases left between them. The CDR3 contains 17 residues. The CDR3 nucleotides are TGTGCCAGCAGTGATGGGGGGGGGCGGCCCCCTCGCACTGAAGCTTTCTTT. It is translated as CASSDGGGRPPRTEAFF.

The J gene is TRBJ1-2, the V gene TRBV29-1; 12 nucleotides match TRBD1. V lost 2 bases, J lost 6 bases, and 7 bases stayed unmatched. The CDR3 totals 15 residues. In germline, CDR1 is SQVTM, CDR2 ANQGSEA. CDR3 residues: CSVELGQGARNGYTF. The CDR3 nucleotides read TGCAGCGTTGAATTGGGACAGGGGGCGCGGAATGGCTACACCTTC.

The chain combines TRBV11-1 with TRBJ2-1; TRBD2 matches at 10 bases. J gave up 5 bases and V 5 bases, and 3 bases lay outside the gene matches. This CDR3 spans 14 amino acids. Germline CDR1 reads SGHAT; CDR2 reads FQDESV (reference sequence). The CDR3 nucleotides read TGTGCCAGCAGCCCGGGACTAGCGAACAATGAGCAGTTCTTC. This codes for CASSPGLANNEQFF. Supplemented by reference TRBV11-1 and TRBJ2-1, the full variable domain reads EAEVAQSPRYKITEKSQAVAFWCDPISGHATLYWYRQILGQGPELLVQFQDESVVDDSQLPKDRFSAERLKGVDSTLKIQPAELGDSAMYLCASSPGLANNEQFFGPGTRLTVL.

The chain carries TRBV6-5 and TRBJ2-3; TRBD1 aligns across 11 bases. V lost 6 bases, J lost 4 bases, and 6 bases stayed unmatched. Germline V gene lookup returns CDR1 MNHEY and CDR2 SVGAGI. The CDR3 has 15 amino acids. This CDR3 reads CASRRGQGVADTQYF. For the CDR3, the DNA is TGTGCCAGCAGAAGGGGACAGGGGGTGGCAGATACGCAGTATTTT.

The chain joins TRBV6-2 or TRBV6-3 to TRBJ1-5; 7 bases fit TRBD1. Trimming removed 5 bases from V and 1 base from J; junction bases left unmatched: 8. The CDR3 spans 16 residues. CDR1 MNHEY and CDR2 SVGEGT come from the germline V gene. The chain's CDR3 is CASSRDLQGSNQPQHF. In nucleotides, the CDR3 is TGTGCCAGCAGTCGGGACTTACAGGGGAGCAATCAGCCCCAGCATTTT.

This clone showed up just once. The genes are TRBV5-1 and TRBJ2-7, with 7 bases matching TRBD1. Unmatched junction bases numbered 11, after V lost 4 bases and J lost 4 bases. Germline assignment: CDR1 SGHRS and CDR2 YFSETQ. The CDR3 covers 15 residues. The CDR3 nucleotides are TGCGCCAGCAGCACAACAGGGGAAATCGGATACGAGCAGTACTTC. The encoded protein is CASSTTGEIGYEQYF.

The genes are TRBV4-2 and TRBJ2-1, with 7 bases lining up with TRBD1. The CDR3 runs to 17 residues. CDR1 LGHNA and CDR2 YNFKEQ come from the germline V gene. The J segment lost 1 base and the V segment lost 4 bases, leaving 10 bases of the junction unmatched. CDR3 residues: CASSLDRQGSSYNEQFF. CDR3 in DNA: TGTGCCAGCAGCCTCGATAGACAGGGCTCTTCCTACAATGAGCAGTTCTTC.

V usage is TRBV24-1 and J usage is TRBJ1-2; possibly TRBD1 for D (5 bases). This CDR3 comprises 11 residues. The ends were cut back, 6 bases at V and 8 bases at J, with 9 bases in the middle. Germline assignment: CDR1 KGHDR and CDR2 SFDVKD. Here the CDR3 reads CATSQGGGYTF. The DNA for the CDR3 is TGTGCCACCAGTCAGGGTGGGGGCTACACCTTC.

V is TRBV5-4 and J is TRBJ2-7; the D gene is possibly TRBD1 (5 bases). There are 15 residues in the CDR3. Germline V gives CDR1 SGHNT, CDR2 YYREEE (reference sequence). V gave up 6 bases and J gave up 3 bases, with 19 bases separating them. The CDR3 loop reads CASNSRAEHDYEQYF. CDR3 DNA: TGTGCCAGCAACAGCAGGGCCGAACATGACTACGAGCAGTACTTC.

V usage is TRBV14 and J usage is TRBJ2-7, with 10 bases aligning to TRBD2. CDR1 is SGHDN and CDR2 is FVKESK in the germline V gene. V gave up 4 bases and J gave up 2 bases; unmatched junction bases: 14. The length of the CDR3 is 18 residues. For the CDR3, the DNA is TGTGCCAGCAGCCTAGCGATAGCCCTAGCGGGGGAGCCCTACGAGCAGTACTTC. Translation: CASSLAIALAGEPYEQYF.

The V gene is TRBV16, the J gene TRBJ1-6; 10 bases fit TRBD1. Trimming at V came to 8 bases and at J to 9 bases, leaving 7 bases not matched to a gene. Per the germline V gene, CDR1 is KGHSY and CDR2 is FQNENV. The CDR3 contains 14 residues. The CDR3 bases are TGTGCCAGCGGTACCGGGACAGGGGCTTCACCCCTCCACTTT. It specifies CASGTGTGASPLHF.

The genes are TRBV19 and TRBJ1-5, with TRBD1 identical over 7 bases. The CDR3 is 16 amino acids. The J segment lost 1 base and the V segment lost 5 bases, leaving 8 bases of the junction unmatched. Germline CDR1 is LNHDA and CDR2 is SQIVND (reference sequence). This chain's CDR3 is CASSSDRAGSNQPQHF. The CDR3 region has the DNA TGTGCCAGTAGTTCCGACAGGGCTGGGAGCAATCAGCCCCAGCATTTT.

The chain employs TRBV18 and TRBJ2-6, with a weak D call TRBD1 (5 bases). The CDR3 covers 17 residues. With 3 bases removed from V and 0 bases from J, the gap between germline ends came to 12 bases. Looked up from germline, CDR1 is KGHSH and CDR2 is LQKENI. The CDR3 DNA reads as TGTGCCAGCTCACCCACCCCGCAGGGCTCTGGGGCCAACGTCCTGACTTTC. This codes for CASSPTPQGSGANVLTF.

The genes are TRBV5-1 and TRBJ2-3, with TRBD1 matching 7 bases. Germline CDR1 SGHRS, CDR2 YFSETQ. V lost 6 bases to trimming and J lost 1 base; unmatched junction nucleotides: 8. The CDR3 totals 15 residues. The CDR3 reads CASKPTTGGTDTQYF. The CDR3 DNA sequence: TGCGCCAGCAAACCCACTACAGGGGGCACAGATACGCAGTATTTT. Complete variable domain (other parts from reference TRBV5-1 and TRBJ2-3): KAGVTQTPRYLIKTRGQQVTLSCSPISGHRSVSWYQQTPGQGLQFLFEYFSETQRNKGNFPGRFSGRQFSNSRSEMNVSTLELGDSALYLCASKPTTGGTDTQYFGPGTRLTVL.

This chain uses TRBV27 with TRBJ2-7; 7 bases fit TRBD2. From germline, CDR1 is MNHEY and CDR2 SMNVEV (reference sequence). This CDR3 is built from 15 residues. V was clipped by 6 bases and J by 3 bases; unmatched bases: 11. The CDR3 nucleotides are TGTGCCAGCAGATCGGTCGGCGGGAGTTTCTACGAGCAGTACTTC. Translating it yields CASRSVGGSFYEQYF.

The rearrangement joins TRBV4-2 to TRBJ2-7; 8 positions match TRBD1. This CDR3 contains 15 residues. Looked up from germline, CDR1 is LGHNA and CDR2 is YNFKEQ. Trimming took 3 bases from V and 3 from J; bases not matched to a gene: 7. Here the CDR3 reads CASSQPDRERYEQYF. Here the CDR3 DNA reads TGTGCCAGCAGCCAGCCGGACAGGGAGCGCTACGAGCAGTACTTC.

The chain carries TRBV10-1 and TRBJ2-7; 8 nucleotides line up with TRBD2. Germline V gene sequence: CDR1 WNHNN, CDR2 SYGVQD (reference sequence). The CDR3 extends over 14 amino acids. J gave up 5 bases and V 6 bases, and 9 bases lay outside the gene matches. This chain's CDR3 is CASSPGGAVNEQYF. In DNA form, the CDR3 reads TGCGCCAGCAGCCCCGGGGGGGCTGTAAACGAGCAGTACTTC.

This sequence joins TRBV28 and TRBJ1-1; maybe TRBD1 (5 bases). Germline values: CDR1 MDHEN, CDR2 SYDVKM. The ends were cut back, 5 bases at V and 0 bases at J, with 13 bases in the middle. CDR3 size: 15 residues. Here the CDR3 DNA reads TGTGCCAGCAGTACACGGACACAATTGAACACTGAAGCTTTCTTT. Translating it yields CASSTRTQLNTEAFF.

The table lists this clone with a few counts. The chain recombines TRBV4-3 with TRBJ1-2; D gene ambiguous. This CDR3 has 16 amino acids. Germline V CDR1 and CDR2: LGHNA, YSLEER. V was clipped by 5 bases and J by 2 bases, with 18 bases between them. CDR3 sequence (DNA): TGCGCCAGCAGCTTAGGCGTGGAGAGCGGGAACTATGGCTACACCTTC. Its protein product is CASSLGVESGNYGYTF.

The rearrangement joins TRBV19 to TRBJ1-2, with D possibly matching TRBD1 (6 bases). V gave up 4 bases and J gave up 4 bases, with 34 bases separating them. The germline gives CDR1 LNHDA, CDR2 SQIVND (reference sequence). There are 21 residues in the CDR3. CDR3 in amino acids: CASSKTAQFGSAFKGVYGYTF. The CDR3 DNA reads as TGTGCCAGTAGTAAAACCGCCCAATTCGGGTCGGCTTTCAAGGGGGTCTATGGCTACACCTTC.

The gene calls are TRBV24-1 and TRBJ1-1, with D unclear. The V and J ends lost 3 bases and 1 base respectively, with 5 bases between them. The CDR3 loop spans 13 amino acids. CDR1 KGHDR and CDR2 SFDVKD come from the germline V gene. In DNA form, the CDR3 reads TGTGCCACCAGTGATCCCAAGAACACTGAAGCTTTCTTT. As protein: CATSDPKNTEAFF.

The rearrangement joins TRBV7-9 to TRBJ2-1; the match to TRBD2 covers 7 bases. This CDR3 spans 11 amino acids. V trimming: 7 bases; J trimming: 13 bases; junction bases outside the gene matches: 7. CDR1 is SEHNR and CDR2 is FQNEAQ in the germline V gene (reference sequence). The CDR3 region is CASTQTSPQFF. The CDR3, as DNA: TGTGCCAGCACCCAGACTAGCCCCCAGTTCTTC. The complete variable domain, with remaining parts taken from reference TRBV7-9 and TRBJ2-1, reads DTGVSQNPRHKITKRGQNVTFRCDPISEHNRLYWYRQTLGQGPEFLTYFQNEAQLEKSRLLSDRFSAERPKGSFSTLEIQRTEQGDSAMYLCASTQTSPQFFGPGTRLTVL.

The J gene is TRBJ1-1, the V gene TRBV15, with 9 bases fitting TRBD1. The CDR3 sequence is 15 residues long. The germline CDR1 and CDR2 sequences are LNHNV and YYDKDF (reference sequence). V trimming: 7 bases; J trimming: 0 bases; junction bases outside the gene matches: 6. The CDR3 coding sequence is TGTGCCACCATCTCGGACAGGGGCATGAACACTGAAGCTTTCTTT. Its translation: CATISDRGMNTEAFF.

The rearrangement uses TRBV28 and TRBJ1-5; 7 nucleotides agree with TRBD1. Losses at the gene ends were 3 bases for V and 0 bases for J; bases not matched to a gene: 11. This CDR3 comprises 18 residues. CDR1 and CDR2 from the germline V gene are MDHEN and SYDVKM. In DNA, the CDR3 is TGTGCCAGCAGTTTCCGGGACAGCGCTTTATATAGCAATCAGCCCCAGCATTTT. It translates to CASSFRDSALYSNQPQHF.

This clone showed up just once. The V call is TRBV5-5, the J call TRBJ2-1; weak D call: TRBD1 (6 bases). The CDR3 has 13 residues. Germline CDR1 SGHKS, CDR2 YYEKEE (reference sequence). Trimming took off 4 bases at V and 8 bases at J, with 13 bases between the two ends. Here the CDR3 DNA reads TGTGCCAGCAGCAAAAACAGGGTGGATGAGCAGTTCTTC. Its protein is CASSKNRVDEQFF.

The CDR3 DNA follows: TGTGCCAGCAGTTCTGGGGGCCTTGGCTACACCTTC. Amino acids: CASSSGGLGYTF. V gene TRBV28 combines with J gene TRBJ1-2; a possible D gene is TRBD1 (6 bases). CDR1 is MDHEN, CDR2 SYDVKM, per germline. This CDR3 comprises 12 residues. The V and J ends lost 4 bases and 7 bases respectively, with 10 bases between them.

The V gene is TRBV5-4, the J gene TRBJ2-7; TRBD1 is a possible D gene (7 bases). The CDR3 length is 15 residues. The V gene lost 3 bases and the J gene lost 4 bases, with 17 bases spanning the gap. CDR1 and CDR2 from the germline V gene are SGHNT and YYREEE (reference sequence). CDR3 loop: CASSSRSRGAYEQYF. The CDR3 coding sequence is TGTGCCAGCAGCTCCCGGAGCAGGGGGGCTTACGAGCAGTACTTC.